One and the same sample provided the 22 T cell receptor beta chains below, sequenced in a study of blood T cell repertoires in COVID-19. The data were produced by immunoSEQ multiplex PCR, yet TCRdb's version contains in-frame clones alone and is incomplete. The sample includes roughly 200,000 clones, around four fifths of them seen just once. Sequencing was performed on peripheral blood. The origin of the receptors is a woman at least 80 years old with active or convalescent COVID-19.

The chain employs TRBV5-1 and TRBJ2-1; TRBD2 aligns across 12 bases. Per germline, CDR1 SGHRS and CDR2 YFSETQ. Trimming cost V 6 bases and J 3 bases; bases outside gene matches: 4. This CDR3 region has 15 residues. In DNA form, the CDR3 reads TGCGCCAGCATCCTGACTAGCGGGAGCTACAATGAGCAGTTCTTC. Its translation is CASILTSGSYNEQFF.

This rearrangement joins TRBV7-2 to TRBJ2-5; the D gene is possibly TRBD2 (6 bases). The CDR3 extends over 15 amino acids. The germline V and J ends were trimmed by 4 bases and 9 bases, with 21 bases remaining between them. From germline, CDR1 is SGHTA and CDR2 FQGNSA. As DNA, the CDR3 is TGTGCCAGCAGCTCCGGGGGATCGGGGTTCCTTTCCCAGTACTTC. This codes for CASSSGGSGFLSQYF.

The chain joins TRBV4-2 to TRBJ1-1; 9 bases agree with TRBD1. Germline V gives CDR1 LGHNA, CDR2 YNFKEQ. The CDR3 has 16 residues. Trimming removed 0 bases from V and 10 bases from J; junction bases left unmatched: 12. CDR3 DNA: TGTGCCAGCAGCCAAGAATGGTGGACAGGGGACGTAGTAGCTTTCTTT. It specifies CASSQEWWTGDVVAFF.

The gene calls are TRBV19 and TRBJ2-1, with D possibly matching TRBD2 (5 bases). CDR1 and CDR2 (germline): LNHDA, SQIVND (reference sequence). The CDR3 spans 14 residues. V was clipped by 5 bases and J by 8 bases, with 16 bases between them. CDR3: CASSRLTSLDEQFF. CDR3 bases: TGTGCCAGTAGTCGCCTTACTAGTTTGGATGAGCAGTTCTTC.

The rearrangement joins TRBV19 to TRBJ1-2; 11 bases are shared with TRBD1. The CDR3 is 15 residues long. V was pared by 6 bases and J by 6 bases, with 9 bases of the junction left unmatched. Germline CDR1 reads LNHDA; CDR2 reads SQIVND (reference sequence). This CDR3 reads CASSAMGQGVDGYTF. Here the CDR3 DNA reads TGTGCCAGTAGCGCTATGGGACAGGGGGTTGATGGCTACACCTTC.

The chain has TRBV4-1 and TRBJ2-3; possible D gene TRBD1, 6 bases. This CDR3 comprises 13 residues. CDR1 is MGHRA, CDR2 YSYEKL, per germline. The V and J ends lost 4 bases and 7 bases respectively, with 12 bases between them. DNA of the CDR3: TGCGCCAGCAGCCCTGCACAGGGTAATACGCAGTATTTT. It encodes CASSPAQGNTQYF.

The chain couples TRBV6-2 or TRBV6-3 to TRBJ1-1; D gene uncertain. The germline gives CDR1 MNHEY, CDR2 SVGEGT. This CDR3 comprises 16 residues. The V gene lost 0 bases and the J gene lost 0 bases, with 11 bases spanning the gap. DNA for the CDR3: TGTGCCAGCAGTTACTCGATCCGCCTAATGAACACTGAAGCTTTCTTT. Translating it yields CASSYSIRLMNTEAFF.

The J gene is TRBJ2-2, the V gene TRBV5-1; tentatively, D is TRBD1 (6 bases). The germline gives CDR1 SGHRS, CDR2 YFSETQ. The V and J ends lost 4 bases and 2 bases respectively, with 12 bases between them. This CDR3 contains 15 residues. The chain's CDR3 is CASSIRGQNTGELFF. The CDR3 nucleotides read TGCGCCAGCAGCATACGGGGACAAAACACCGGGGAGCTGTTTTTT.

This clone was observed once. The rearrangement links TRBV27 to TRBJ2-7; 9 bases match TRBD1. The length of the CDR3 is 14 residues. Trimming took 6 bases from V and 0 from J; bases not matched to a gene: 3. Germline V gene data show CDR1 as MNHEY and CDR2 as SMNVEV (reference sequence). CDR3 protein: CASRGQGSSYEQYF. The CDR3 coding sequence is TGTGCCAGCAGAGGACAGGGGAGCTCCTACGAGCAGTACTTC.

V is TRBV5-1 and J is TRBJ2-7; D might be TRBD1 (7 bases). The CDR3 loop spans 14 amino acids. CDR1 and CDR2 from the germline V gene are SGHRS and YFSETQ. The V gene lost 0 bases and the J gene lost 7 bases, with 14 bases spanning the gap. The CDR3 sequence is CASSLGQGRGEQYF. In DNA form, the CDR3 reads TGCGCCAGCAGCTTGGGACAGGGCCGGGGGGAGCAGTACTTC.

The chain uses TRBV28 and TRBJ2-6, with TRBD1 identical over 7 bases. Germline V gives CDR1 MDHEN, CDR2 SYDVKM. After removal of 8 bases from V and 0 bases from J, the junction contained 7 bases not matched to a gene. The CDR3 covers 16 residues. The CDR3, as DNA: TGTGCCAGCGAGACAGGGTCGTACTCTGGGGCCAACGTCCTGACTTTC. Amino acids: CASETGSYSGANVLTF.

The rearrangement links TRBV11-1 to TRBJ1-2; unclear D gene. The CDR3 contains 13 residues. CDR1 is SGHAT, CDR2 FQDESV, per germline (reference sequence). Trimming left V 7 bases short and J 8 bases short, with 17 bases between. The chain's CDR3 is CASTSNGLGGYTF. The DNA of the CDR3 is TGTGCCAGCACCTCAAACGGACTCGGAGGCTACACCTTC.

The rearrangement uses TRBV6-5 and TRBJ2-1; 10 nucleotides agree with TRBD2. V was clipped by 7 bases and J by 3 bases; unmatched bases: 3. The CDR3 sequence is 14 residues long. Germline-derived CDR1 and CDR2 are MNHEY and SVGAGI. DNA of the CDR3: TGTGCCAGCACTCGGACTAGCGGCTACAATGAGCAGTTCTTC. Its protein product is CASTRTSGYNEQFF.

This clone was detected once. The chain couples TRBV24-1 to TRBJ1-2; 7 bases map to TRBD1. This CDR3 region has 14 residues. The V segment lost 3 bases and the J segment 4 bases; nucleotides outside the gene matches: 4. CDR1 is KGHDR and CDR2 is SFDVKD in the germline V gene. The CDR3 coding sequence is TGTGCCACCAGTGATAACAGGGGAGTCTATGGCTACACCTTC. Its protein product is CATSDNRGVYGYTF.

This chain connects TRBV5-1 to TRBJ2-2, with 8 nucleotides matching TRBD2. The CDR3 is 16 residues long. Per germline, CDR1 SGHRS and CDR2 YFSETQ. The V and J ends lost 4 bases and 1 base, in that order; junction bases with no gene match: 6. The CDR3: CASSPLAGGNTGELFF. The CDR3 bases are TGCGCCAGCAGCCCGCTCGCGGGGGGGAACACCGGGGAGCTGTTTTTT.

The V and J genes are TRBV10-3 and TRBJ2-5, with TRBD1 matching over 9 bases. The germline gives CDR1 ENHRY, CDR2 SYGVKD. The length of the CDR3 is 16 residues. Trimming cost V 4 bases and J 2 bases; bases outside gene matches: 8. CDR3 coding DNA: TGTGCCATCAGTGGAAGACAGGGGGTGAGTCAAGAGACCCAGTACTTC. This encodes CAISGRQGVSQETQYF.

V and J are TRBV6-6 and TRBJ1-4, with a weak D call TRBD1 (6 bases). The CDR3 has 14 amino acids. The germline CDR1 and CDR2 sequences are MNHNY and SVGAGI (reference sequence). Trimming pared 7 bases from V and 6 bases from J, leaving 15 bases between. This CDR3 is CASIPRGGHEKLFF. CDR3 DNA: TGTGCCAGCATCCCGAGGGGGGGTCATGAAAAACTGTTTTTT.

The rearrangement joins TRBV5-1 to TRBJ1-5; D gene unclear. The germline CDR1 and CDR2 sequences are SGHRS and YFSETQ. The CDR3 is 15 residues long. The V and J ends lost 2 bases and 0 bases respectively, with 9 bases between them. CDR3 sequence (DNA): TGCGCCAGCAGCTTCGGCGGGATTAGCAATCAGCCCCAGCATTTT. Translation gives CASSFGGISNQPQHF.

The rearrangement joins TRBV7-2 to TRBJ2-7; no clear D. Deletions cut 5 bases from V and 0 bases from J, with 8 bases between. The germline V gene has CDR1 SGHTA and CDR2 FQGNSA. The CDR3 contains 13 residues. CDR3 in DNA: TGTGCCAGCAGCCAGTCGTACTCCTACGAGCAGTACTTC. Residues: CASSQSYSYEQYF.

The chain recombines TRBV5-1 with TRBJ2-1, with TRBD2 identical over 10 bases. Per the germline V gene, CDR1 is SGHRS and CDR2 is YFSETQ. The CDR3 runs to 15 residues. V gave up 5 bases and J gave up 1 base; unmatched junction bases: 3. For the CDR3, the DNA is TGCGCCAGCAGACCGGGACTAGCGTCCTACAATGAGCAGTTCTTC. This encodes CASRPGLASYNEQFF.

The V and J genes are TRBV5-1 and TRBJ2-7, with D uncertain. V was trimmed by 0 bases and J by 3 bases, leaving 7 bases between them. CDR1 is SGHRS, CDR2 YFSETQ, per germline. This CDR3 is built from 13 residues. DNA for the CDR3: TGCGCCAGCAGCTTGGGCACTTACTACGAGCAGTACTTC. Its translation: CASSLGTYYEQYF.

This chain links TRBV6-6 with TRBJ2-3; unclear D gene. The CDR3 loop spans 16 amino acids. Between the trimmed V and J ends, which lost 7 bases and 2 bases, there was a span of 19 bases. Germline V gene lookup returns CDR1 MNHNY and CDR2 SVGAGI (reference sequence). Written as DNA, the CDR3 is TGTGCCAGCACCCCAAGGCAATTGCGACTCACAGATACGCAGTATTTT. Protein product: CASTPRQLRLTDTQYF.